This is a list of T cell receptor beta chains from one sample in a study of blood T cell repertoires in COVID-19. Sequencing was performed with immunoSEQ multiplex PCR; in TCRdb, only in-frame clones are kept and a portion is missing. This sample has about half a million clones; 80% to 90% occur once, and the top ten carry 3.2%. Sequencing input: peripheral blood. These receptors were taken from a human donor in a cohort sampled during active COVID-19. Each CDR3 is given with its conserved first and last residue. The D gene is left open where the match is weak. Clone size, where shown, is once, few, many, or a class for clones that have expanded.

J,V,size,D,CDR3,DNA
TRBJ1-4,TRBV30,.,.,CAWSVLFNEKLFF,TGTGCCTGGAGTGTACTGTTCAATGAAAAACTGTTTTTT
TRBJ2-1,TRBV28,.,TRBD2,CASSFSGTATNEQFF,TGTGCCAGCAGTTTTAGCGGGACCGCGACCAATGAGCAGTTCTTC
TRBJ2-7,TRBV5-4,once,TRBD1,CASSSTGRSHEQYF,TGTGCCAGCAGCTCGACAGGGCGGTCACACGAGCAGTACTTC
TRBJ1-1,TRBV12-3/TRBV12-4,.,.,CASRGAPNTEAFF,TGTGCCAGCAGGGGCGCCCCGAACACTGAAGCTTTCTTT
TRBJ1-1,TRBV27,.,.,CASNINRDTEAFF,TGTGCCAGCAATATTAACAGGGACACTGAAGCTTTCTTT
TRBJ1-1,TRBV5-1,.,.,CASSLVGTGNTEAFF,TGCGCCAGCAGCTTGGTTGGGACTGGGAACACTGAAGCTTTCTTT
TRBJ2-7,TRBV29-1,few,.,CSVEDRGNNYEQYF,TGCAGCGTTGAAGATCGGGGGAACAACTACGAGCAGTACTTC
TRBJ2-2,TRBV19,once,TRBD2,CASSITSGVTNTGELFF,TGTGCCAGTAGTATAACTAGCGGGGTTACGAACACCGGGGAGCTGTTTTTT
TRBJ1-1,TRBV19,.,TRBD1,CASSTTGGSTEAFF,TGTGCCAGTAGTACAACAGGGGGGAGCACTGAAGCTTTCTTT
TRBJ1-1,TRBV24-1,.,.,CATSDFVGAEAFF,TGTGCCACCAGTGATTTCGTGGGGGCGGAAGCTTTCTTT
TRBJ2-2,TRBV6-5,.,.,CASSRYAGELFF,TGTGCCAGCAGCAGATACGCCGGGGAGCTGTTTTTT
TRBJ1-2,TRBV4-1,.,.,CASSQEPRGRYYGYTF,TGCGCCAGCAGCCAAGAACCTAGAGGGAGGTACTATGGCTACACCTTC
TRBJ2-7,TRBV9,few,TRBD2,CASSLSGLAGSGEQYF,TGTGCCAGCAGTCTCTCGGGACTAGCGGGATCTGGCGAGCAGTACTTC
TRBJ1-6,TRBV19,.,.,CASSTGGTLHF,TGTGCCAGTAGTACGGGGGGAACCCTCCACTTT
TRBJ1-4,TRBV6-2/TRBV6-3,.,.,CASSFSATNEKLFF,TGTGCCAGCAGTTTTAGTGCAACTAATGAAAAACTGTTTTTT
TRBJ1-3,TRBV3-1/TRBV3-2,.,.,CASSRPWRDHLSGNTIYF,TGTGCCAGCAGCCGTCCCTGGCGGGACCACCTCTCTGGAAACACCATATATTTT
TRBJ2-3,TRBV30,.,.,CAWSSDRPDTQYF,TGTGCCTGGAGTTCAGACAGGCCAGATACGCAGTATTTT
TRBJ2-1,TRBV10-3,.,TRBD2,CAIRGAGRENNEQFF,TGTGCCATCAGGGGGGCCGGGAGGGAGAACAATGAGCAGTTCTTC
TRBJ2-7,TRBV5-1,.,.,CASSLLGFAYEQYF,TGCGCCAGCAGCTTGCTAGGTTTCGCGTACGAGCAGTACTTC
TRBJ1-2,TRBV6-6,.,TRBD1,CASSYTGQGNGYTF,TGTGCCAGCAGTTACACAGGACAGGGAAATGGCTACACCTTC
TRBJ1-5,TRBV6-5,.,TRBD1,CASSRDRSNQPQHF,TGTGCCAGCAGTCGGGACAGGTCTAATCAGCCCCAGCATTTT
TRBJ1-2,TRBV7-9,few,TRBD1,CASSLAGQPYGYTF,TGTGCCAGCAGCTTAGCGGGACAGCCCTATGGCTACACCTTC
TRBJ2-2,TRBV9,few,TRBD1,CASSARQGSTGELFF,TGTGCCAGCAGCGCCCGACAGGGTTCCACCGGGGAGCTGTTTTTT
TRBJ1-1,TRBV29-1,.,TRBD1,CSVGTGLNTEAFF,TGCAGCGTCGGGACAGGGTTGAACACTGAAGCTTTCTTT
TRBJ1-1,TRBV7-8,once,.,CASSLITGNTEAFF,TGTGCCAGCAGCTTAATTACAGGAAACACTGAAGCTTTCTTT
TRBJ2-3,TRBV18,once,.,CASSFSSVSSTDTQYF,TGTGCCAGCTCATTCTCTAGCGTTTCTAGCACAGATACGCAGTATTTT
TRBJ1-3,TRBV5-4,once,.,CASSSPPVSTGNTIYF,TGTGCCAGCAGCTCCCCCCCGGTTTCAACTGGAAACACCATATATTTT
TRBJ2-2,TRBV5-4,.,TRBD2,CASSLGGGVGWNTGELFF,TGTGCCAGCAGCTTGGGGGGAGGGGTAGGATGGAACACCGGGGAGCTGTTTTTT
TRBJ2-7,TRBV29-1,.,TRBD2,CSVGTSGSYEQYF,TGCAGCGTCGGGACTAGCGGGAGCTACGAGCAGTACTTC
TRBJ2-7,TRBV29-1,.,.,CSVEEGGHEQYF,TGCAGCGTTGAAGAGGGCGGGCACGAGCAGTACTTC
TRBJ1-4,TRBV19,once,.,CASSADQGYESEKLFF,TGTGCCAGTAGTGCAGACCAGGGGTATGAGAGTGAAAAACTGTTTTTT